The clone carrying this T cell receptor (beta chain) showed up just once. Authors' data handling: How many nucleated cells were present was estimated from reference gene primer amplification. The assay was immunoSEQ multiplex PCR, and TCRdb's table has in-frame clones only and misses some. From that table come the V and J calls and clone size; the DNA was used to work out D and trimming. The sample lists 130,000 to 150,000 clones, roughly 77% seen once, with less than 5.5% in the top ten. This sample stems from a study of blood T cell repertoires in COVID-19. Study as a whole: PBMCs, B-cell-depleted T cells, or T cells were the source of the cDNA or gDNA that made up the material.

Sequenced input: peripheral blood. The sequence was collected from a man in his fifties or sixties with acute or convalescent COVID-19.

The CDR3 region is CASSHRAGVNEQYF. For the CDR3, the DNA is TGCGCCAGCAGCCATCGAGCGGGAGTCAACGAGCAGTACTTC. The V gene is TRBV4-1, the J gene TRBJ2-7; TRBD2 aligns across 8 bases. Germline CDR1 is MGHRA and CDR2 is YSYEKL. This CDR3 is 14 amino acids long. V was pared by 3 bases and J by 5 bases, with 6 bases of the junction left unmatched.